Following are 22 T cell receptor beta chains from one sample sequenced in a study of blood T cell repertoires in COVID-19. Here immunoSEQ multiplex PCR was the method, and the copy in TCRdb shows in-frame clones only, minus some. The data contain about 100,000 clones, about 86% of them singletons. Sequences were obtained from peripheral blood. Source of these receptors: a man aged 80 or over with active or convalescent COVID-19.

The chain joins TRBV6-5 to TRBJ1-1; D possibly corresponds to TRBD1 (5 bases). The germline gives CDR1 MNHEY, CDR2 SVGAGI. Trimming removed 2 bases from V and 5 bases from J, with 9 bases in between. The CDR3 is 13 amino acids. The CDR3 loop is CASSYAGGTEAFF. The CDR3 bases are TGTGCCAGCAGTTACGCGGGGGGTACTGAAGCTTTCTTT.

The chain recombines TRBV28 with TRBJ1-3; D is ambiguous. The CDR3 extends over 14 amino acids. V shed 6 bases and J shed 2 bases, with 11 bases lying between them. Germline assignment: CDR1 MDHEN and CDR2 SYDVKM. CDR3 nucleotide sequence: TGTGCCAGCAGCGAAAGTAGAACTGGAAACACCATATATTTT. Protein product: CASSESRTGNTIYF.

This CDR3 is CASSYSVGGYTF. The CDR3 nucleotides read TGTGCCAGCAGTTACTCGGTCGGGGGCTACACCTTC. The V and J genes are TRBV6-2 or TRBV6-3 and TRBJ1-2; D is uncertain. This CDR3 has 12 amino acids. Germline values: CDR1 MNHEY, CDR2 SVGEGT. V dropped 0 bases and J dropped 8 bases, with 7 bases sitting between them.

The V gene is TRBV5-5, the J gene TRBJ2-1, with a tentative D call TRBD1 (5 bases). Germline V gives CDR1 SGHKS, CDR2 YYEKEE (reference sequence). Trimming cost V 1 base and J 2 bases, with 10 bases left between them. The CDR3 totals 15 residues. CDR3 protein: CASSLQGSTYNEQFF. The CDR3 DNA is TGTGCCAGCAGCTTGCAGGGATCAACCTACAATGAGCAGTTCTTC.

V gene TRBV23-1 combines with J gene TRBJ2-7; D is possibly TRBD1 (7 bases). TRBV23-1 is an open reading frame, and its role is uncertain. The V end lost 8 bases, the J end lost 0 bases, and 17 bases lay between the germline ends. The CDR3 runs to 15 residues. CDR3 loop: CASPKGRDSSYEQYF. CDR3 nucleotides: TGCGCCAGCCCCAAGGGGCGGGACAGCTCCTACGAGCAGTACTTC.

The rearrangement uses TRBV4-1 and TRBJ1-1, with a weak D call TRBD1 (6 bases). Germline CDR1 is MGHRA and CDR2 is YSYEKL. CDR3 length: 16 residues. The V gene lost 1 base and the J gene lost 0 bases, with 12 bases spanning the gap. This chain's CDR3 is CASSQGPGTLNTEAFF. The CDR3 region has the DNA TGCGCCAGCAGCCAAGGGCCCGGGACATTGAACACTGAAGCTTTCTTT.

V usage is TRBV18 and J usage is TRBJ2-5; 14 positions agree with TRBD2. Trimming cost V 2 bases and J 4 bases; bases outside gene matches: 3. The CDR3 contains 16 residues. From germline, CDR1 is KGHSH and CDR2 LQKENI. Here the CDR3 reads CASSPGTSGSIETQYF. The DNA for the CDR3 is TGTGCCAGCTCACCAGGGACTAGCGGGAGTATAGAGACCCAGTACTTC.

In nucleotides, the CDR3 is TGTGCCAGCAGCCGCTCCGGGACAGGGGGTTCTAACTATGGCTACACCTTC. This codes for CASSRSGTGGSNYGYTF. The rearrangement joins TRBV3-1 (or the pseudogene TRBV3-2) to TRBJ1-2; TRBD1 matches at 11 bases. Germline CDR1 LGHDT, CDR2 YNNKEL (reference sequence). The CDR3 covers 17 residues. Germline trimming cut 4 bases from V and 0 bases from J; bases unmatched to any gene: 7.

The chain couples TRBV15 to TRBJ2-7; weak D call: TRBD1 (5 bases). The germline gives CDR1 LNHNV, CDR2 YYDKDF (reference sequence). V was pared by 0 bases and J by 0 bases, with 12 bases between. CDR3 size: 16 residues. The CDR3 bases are TGTGCCACCAGCAGAGATTTTGGACACCCCTCCTACGAGCAGTACTTC. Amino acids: CATSRDFGHPSYEQYF.

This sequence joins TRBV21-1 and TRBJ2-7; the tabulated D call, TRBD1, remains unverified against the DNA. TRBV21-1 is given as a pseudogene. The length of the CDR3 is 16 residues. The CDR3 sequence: CASSKGRGGPTYEQYF. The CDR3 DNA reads TGTGCCAGCAGCAAAGGGAGAGGGGGACCTACCTACGAGCAGTACTTC.

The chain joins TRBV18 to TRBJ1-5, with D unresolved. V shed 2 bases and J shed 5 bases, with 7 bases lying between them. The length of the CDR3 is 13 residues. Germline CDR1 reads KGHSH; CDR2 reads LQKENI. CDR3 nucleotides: TGTGCCAGCTCACCAGACCAGGATCAGCCCCAGCATTTT. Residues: CASSPDQDQPQHF. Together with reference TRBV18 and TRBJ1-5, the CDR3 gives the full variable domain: NAGVMQNPRHLVRRRGQEARLRCSPMKGHSHVYWYRQLPEEGLKFMVYLQKENIIDESGMPKERFSAEFPKEGPSILRIQQVVRGDSAAYFCASSPDQDQPQHFGDGTRLSIL.

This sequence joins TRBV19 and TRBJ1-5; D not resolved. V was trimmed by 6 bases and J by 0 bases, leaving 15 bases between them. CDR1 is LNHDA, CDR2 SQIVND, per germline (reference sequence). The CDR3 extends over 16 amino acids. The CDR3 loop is CASRLSGVYSNQPQHF. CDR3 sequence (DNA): TGTGCCAGTAGATTGAGCGGAGTTTATAGCAATCAGCCCCAGCATTTT.

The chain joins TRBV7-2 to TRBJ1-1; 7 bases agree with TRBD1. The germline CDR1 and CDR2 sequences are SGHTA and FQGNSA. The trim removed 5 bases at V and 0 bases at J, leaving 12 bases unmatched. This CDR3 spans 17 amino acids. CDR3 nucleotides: TGTGCCAGCAGCCCTAAGGCAGGGGGGCTCGTGAACACTGAAGCTTTCTTT. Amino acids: CASSPKAGGLVNTEAFF.

For the CDR3, the DNA is TGTGCCAGCAGTGCAGGGCTCCAGAGGGATACGCAGTATTTT. Protein: CASSAGLQRDTQYF. The chain couples TRBV2 to TRBJ2-3; the D gene is possibly TRBD1 (5 bases). This CDR3 spans 14 amino acids. Germline CDR1 and CDR2: SNHLY and FYNNEI. Trimming pared 4 bases from V and 6 bases from J, leaving 14 bases between.

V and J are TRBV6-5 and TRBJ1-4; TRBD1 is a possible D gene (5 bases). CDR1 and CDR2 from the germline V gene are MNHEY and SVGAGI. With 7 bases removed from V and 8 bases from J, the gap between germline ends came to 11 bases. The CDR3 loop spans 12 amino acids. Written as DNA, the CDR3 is TGTGCCAGCAACGGGGGTGGGGAAAAACTGTTTTTT. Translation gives CASNGGGEKLFF.

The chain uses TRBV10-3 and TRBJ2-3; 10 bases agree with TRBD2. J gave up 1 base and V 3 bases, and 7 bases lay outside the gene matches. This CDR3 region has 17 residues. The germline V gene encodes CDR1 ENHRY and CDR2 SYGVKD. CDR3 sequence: CAISDPSGSGGTDTQYF. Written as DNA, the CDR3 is TGTGCCATCAGTGACCCTAGCGGGAGTGGGGGCACAGATACGCAGTATTTT.

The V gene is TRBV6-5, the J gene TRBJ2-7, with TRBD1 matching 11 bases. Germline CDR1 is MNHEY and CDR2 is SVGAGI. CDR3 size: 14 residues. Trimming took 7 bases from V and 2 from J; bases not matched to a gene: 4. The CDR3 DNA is TGTGCCAGCACCCGGGACAGGGGGACCTACGAGCAGTACTTC. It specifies CASTRDRGTYEQYF.

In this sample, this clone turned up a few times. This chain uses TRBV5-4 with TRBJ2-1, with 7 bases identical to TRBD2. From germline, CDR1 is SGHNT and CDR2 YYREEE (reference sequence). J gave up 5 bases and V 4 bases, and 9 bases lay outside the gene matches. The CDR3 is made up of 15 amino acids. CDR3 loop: CASSRTGTTHNEQFF. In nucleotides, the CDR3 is TGTGCCAGCAGCCGGACCGGGACTACTCACAATGAGCAGTTCTTC. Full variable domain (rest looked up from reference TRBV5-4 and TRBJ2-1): ETGVTQSPTHLIKTRGQQVTLRCSSQSGHNTVSWYQQALGQGPQFIFQYYREEENGRGNFPPRFSGLQFPNYSSELNVNALELDDSALYLCASSRTGTTHNEQFFGPGTRLTVL.

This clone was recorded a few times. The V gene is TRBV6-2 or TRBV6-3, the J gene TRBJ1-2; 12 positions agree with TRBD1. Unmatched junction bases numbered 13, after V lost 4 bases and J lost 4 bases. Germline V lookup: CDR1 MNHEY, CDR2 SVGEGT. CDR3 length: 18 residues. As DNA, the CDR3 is TGTGCCAGCAGTTCAACGCGAGGGACAGGGGGCGCGGGCTATGGCTACACCTTC. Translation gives CASSSTRGTGGAGYGYTF.

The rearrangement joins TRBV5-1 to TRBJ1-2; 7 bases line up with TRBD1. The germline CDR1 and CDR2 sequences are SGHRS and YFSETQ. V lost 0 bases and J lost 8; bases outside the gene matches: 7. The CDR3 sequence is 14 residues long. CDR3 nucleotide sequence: TGCGCCAGCAGCTTGGAGGGGGCAGGACGCGGCTACACCTTC. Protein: CASSLEGAGRGYTF.

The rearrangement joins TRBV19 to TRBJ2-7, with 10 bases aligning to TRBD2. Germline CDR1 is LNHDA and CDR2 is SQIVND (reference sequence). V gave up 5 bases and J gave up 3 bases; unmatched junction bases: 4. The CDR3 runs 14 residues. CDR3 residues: CASSLASGSYEQYF. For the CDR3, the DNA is TGTGCCAGTAGTCTGGCTAGCGGGAGCTACGAGCAGTACTTC.

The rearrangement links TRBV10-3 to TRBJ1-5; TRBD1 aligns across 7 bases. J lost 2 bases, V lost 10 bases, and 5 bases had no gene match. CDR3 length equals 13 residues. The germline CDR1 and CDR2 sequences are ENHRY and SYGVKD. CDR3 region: CATTGERNQPQHF. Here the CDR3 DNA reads TGTGCCACCACAGGGGAGCGCAATCAGCCCCAGCATTTT.